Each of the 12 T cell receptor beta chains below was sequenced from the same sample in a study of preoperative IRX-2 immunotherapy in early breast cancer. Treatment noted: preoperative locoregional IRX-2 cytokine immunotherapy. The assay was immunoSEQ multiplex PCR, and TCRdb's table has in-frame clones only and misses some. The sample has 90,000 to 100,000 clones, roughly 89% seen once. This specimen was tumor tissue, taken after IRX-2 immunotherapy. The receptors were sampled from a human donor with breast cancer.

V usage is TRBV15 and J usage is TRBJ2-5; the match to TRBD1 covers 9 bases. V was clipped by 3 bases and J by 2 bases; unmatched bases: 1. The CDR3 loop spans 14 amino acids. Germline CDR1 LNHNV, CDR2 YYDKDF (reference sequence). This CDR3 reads CATSRGQGQETQYF. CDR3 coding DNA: TGTGCCACCAGCAGGGGACAGGGTCAAGAGACCCAGTACTTC.

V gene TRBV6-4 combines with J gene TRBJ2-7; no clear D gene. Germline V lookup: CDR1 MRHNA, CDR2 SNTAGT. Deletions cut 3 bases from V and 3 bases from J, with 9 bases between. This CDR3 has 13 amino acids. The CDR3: CASSEWQFYEQYF. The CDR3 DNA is TGTGCCAGCAGTGAGTGGCAGTTCTACGAGCAGTACTTC.

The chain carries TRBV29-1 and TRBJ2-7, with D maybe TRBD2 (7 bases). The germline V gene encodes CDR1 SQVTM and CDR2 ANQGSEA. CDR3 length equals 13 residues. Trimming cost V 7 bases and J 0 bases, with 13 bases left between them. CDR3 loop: CSAGGLGSYEQYF. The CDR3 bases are TGCAGCGCGGGGGGCTTGGGCTCCTACGAGCAGTACTTC.

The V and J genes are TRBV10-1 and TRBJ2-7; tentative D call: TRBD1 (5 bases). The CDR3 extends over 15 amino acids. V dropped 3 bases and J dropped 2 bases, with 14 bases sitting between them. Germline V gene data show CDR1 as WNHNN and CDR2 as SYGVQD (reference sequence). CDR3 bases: TGCGCCAGCAGTGATGTGGGGCGCAAGCCCTACGAGCAGTACTTC. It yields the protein CASSDVGRKPYEQYF.

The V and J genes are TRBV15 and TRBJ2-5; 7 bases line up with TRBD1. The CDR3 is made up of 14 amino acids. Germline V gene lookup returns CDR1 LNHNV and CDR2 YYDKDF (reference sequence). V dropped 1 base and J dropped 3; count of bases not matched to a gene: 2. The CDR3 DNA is TGTGCCACCAGCAGAGGAGGGACAGAAGAGACCCAGTACTTC. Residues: CATSRGGTEETQYF.

The CDR3 nucleotides are TGTGCCAGTAGTATTAGTGGCAGCCTCTACGAGCAGTACTTC. It codes for CASSISGSLYEQYF. The rearrangement uses TRBV19 and TRBJ2-7; D is ambiguous. Trimming cost V 3 bases and J 3 bases, with 12 bases left between them. Germline CDR1 reads LNHDA; CDR2 reads SQIVND (reference sequence). CDR3 length equals 14 residues.

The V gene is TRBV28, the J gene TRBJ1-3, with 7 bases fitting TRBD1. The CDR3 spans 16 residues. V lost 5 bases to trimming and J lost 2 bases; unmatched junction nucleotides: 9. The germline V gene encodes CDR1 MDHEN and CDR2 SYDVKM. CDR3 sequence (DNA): TGTGCCAGCAGTGGCCAGACAGGGCGGACTGGAAACACCATATATTTT. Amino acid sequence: CASSGQTGRTGNTIYF.

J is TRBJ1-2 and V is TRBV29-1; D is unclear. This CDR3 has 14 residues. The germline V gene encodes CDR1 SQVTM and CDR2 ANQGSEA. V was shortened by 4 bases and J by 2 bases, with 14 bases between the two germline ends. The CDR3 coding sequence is TGCAGCGTTGTGGGTTCGGAGAGGAACTATGGCTACACCTTC. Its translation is CSVVGSERNYGYTF.

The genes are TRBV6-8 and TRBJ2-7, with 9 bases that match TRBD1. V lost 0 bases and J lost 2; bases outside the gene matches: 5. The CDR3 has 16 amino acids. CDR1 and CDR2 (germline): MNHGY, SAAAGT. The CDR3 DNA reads TGTGCCAGCAGTTACTCGTCTAGACAGGGGGCCTACGAGCAGTACTTC. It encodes CASSYSSRQGAYEQYF.

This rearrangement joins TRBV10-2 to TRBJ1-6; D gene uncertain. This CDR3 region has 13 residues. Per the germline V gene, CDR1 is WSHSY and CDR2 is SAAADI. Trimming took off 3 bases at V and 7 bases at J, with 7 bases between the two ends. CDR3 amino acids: CASSESANSPLHF. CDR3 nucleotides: TGCGCCAGCAGTGAATCAGCAAATTCACCCCTCCACTTT.

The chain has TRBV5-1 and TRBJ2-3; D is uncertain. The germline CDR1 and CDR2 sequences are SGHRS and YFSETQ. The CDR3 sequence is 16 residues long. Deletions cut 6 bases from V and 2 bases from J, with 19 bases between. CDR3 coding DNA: TGCGCCAGCAACCCGAGTGCGACTTACATCACAGATACGCAGTATTTT. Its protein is CASNPSATYITDTQYF. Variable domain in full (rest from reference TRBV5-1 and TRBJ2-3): KAGVTQTPRYLIKTRGQQVTLSCSPISGHRSVSWYQQTPGQGLQFLFEYFSETQRNKGNFPGRFSGRQFSNSRSEMNVSTLELGDSALYLCASNPSATYITDTQYFGPGTRLTVL.

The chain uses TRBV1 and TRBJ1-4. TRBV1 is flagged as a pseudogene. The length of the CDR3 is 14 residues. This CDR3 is CASSQGGQDEKLFF. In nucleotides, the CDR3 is TGCGCCAGCAGCCAAGGAGGGCAGGATGAAAAACTGTTTTTT.